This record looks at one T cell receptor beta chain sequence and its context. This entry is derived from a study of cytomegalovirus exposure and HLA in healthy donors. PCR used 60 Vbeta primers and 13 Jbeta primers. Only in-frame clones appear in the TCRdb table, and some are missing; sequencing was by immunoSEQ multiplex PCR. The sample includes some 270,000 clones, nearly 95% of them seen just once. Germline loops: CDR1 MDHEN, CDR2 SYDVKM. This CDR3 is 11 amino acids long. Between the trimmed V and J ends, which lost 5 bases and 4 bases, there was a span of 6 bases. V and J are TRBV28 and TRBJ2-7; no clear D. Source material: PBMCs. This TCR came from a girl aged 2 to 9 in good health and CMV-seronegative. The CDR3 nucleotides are TGTGCCAGCAGTGTGTATTACGAGCAGTACTTC. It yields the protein CASSVYYEQYF.